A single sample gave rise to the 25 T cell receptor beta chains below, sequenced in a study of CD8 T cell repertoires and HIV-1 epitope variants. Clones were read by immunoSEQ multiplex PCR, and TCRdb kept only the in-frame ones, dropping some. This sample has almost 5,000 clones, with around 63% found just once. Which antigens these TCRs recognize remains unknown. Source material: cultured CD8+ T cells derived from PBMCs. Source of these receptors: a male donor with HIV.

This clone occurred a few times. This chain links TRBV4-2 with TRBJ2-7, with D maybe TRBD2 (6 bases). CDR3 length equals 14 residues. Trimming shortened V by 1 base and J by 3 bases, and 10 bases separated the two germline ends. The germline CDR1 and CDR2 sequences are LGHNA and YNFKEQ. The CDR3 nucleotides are TGTGCCAGCAGCCAAGGGGGTAGCGGCTACGAGCAGTACTTC. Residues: CASSQGGSGYEQYF.

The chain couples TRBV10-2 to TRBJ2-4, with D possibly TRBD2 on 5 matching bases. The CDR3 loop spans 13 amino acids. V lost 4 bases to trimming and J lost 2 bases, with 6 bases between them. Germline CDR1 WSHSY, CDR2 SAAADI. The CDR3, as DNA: TGCGCCAGCAGTGCGGGGACCAAAAACATTCAGTACTTC. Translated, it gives CASSAGTKNIQYF.

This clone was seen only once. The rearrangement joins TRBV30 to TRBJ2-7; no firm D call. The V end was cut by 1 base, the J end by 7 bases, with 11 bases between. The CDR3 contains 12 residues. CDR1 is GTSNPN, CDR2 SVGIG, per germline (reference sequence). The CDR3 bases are TGTGCCTGGAGTGCACCCCCTAGGGAGCAGTACTTC. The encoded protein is CAWSAPPREQYF. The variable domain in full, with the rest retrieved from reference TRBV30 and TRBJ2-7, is SQTIHQWPATLVQPVGSPLSLECTVEGTSNPNLYWYRQAAGRGLQLLFYSVGIGQISSEVPQNLSASRPQDRQFILSSKKLLLSDSGFYLCAWSAPPREQYFGPGTRLTVT.

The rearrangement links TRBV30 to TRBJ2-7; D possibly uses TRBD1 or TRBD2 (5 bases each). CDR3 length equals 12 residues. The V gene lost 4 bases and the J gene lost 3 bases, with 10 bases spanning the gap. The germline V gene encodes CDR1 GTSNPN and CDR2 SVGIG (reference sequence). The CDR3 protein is CAWKGDGYEQYF. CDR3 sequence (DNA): TGTGCCTGGAAAGGGGACGGCTACGAGCAGTACTTC. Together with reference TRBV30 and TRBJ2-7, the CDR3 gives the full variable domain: SQTIHQWPATLVQPVGSPLSLECTVEGTSNPNLYWYRQAAGRGLQLLFYSVGIGQISSEVPQNLSASRPQDRQFILSSKKLLLSDSGFYLCAWKGDGYEQYFGPGTRLTVT.

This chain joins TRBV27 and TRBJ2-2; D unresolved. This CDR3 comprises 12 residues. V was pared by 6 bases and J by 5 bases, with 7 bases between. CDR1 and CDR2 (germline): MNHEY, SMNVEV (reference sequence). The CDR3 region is CASRVGTGELFF. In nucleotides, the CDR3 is TGTGCCAGCAGGGTCGGGACCGGGGAGCTGTTTTTT.

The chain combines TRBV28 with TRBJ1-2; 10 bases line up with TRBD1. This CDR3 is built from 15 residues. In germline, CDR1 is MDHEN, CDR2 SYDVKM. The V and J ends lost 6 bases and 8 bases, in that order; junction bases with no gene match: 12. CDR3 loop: CASSPRETGGMGYTF. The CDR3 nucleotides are TGTGCCAGCAGCCCACGAGAGACAGGGGGCATGGGCTACACCTTC.

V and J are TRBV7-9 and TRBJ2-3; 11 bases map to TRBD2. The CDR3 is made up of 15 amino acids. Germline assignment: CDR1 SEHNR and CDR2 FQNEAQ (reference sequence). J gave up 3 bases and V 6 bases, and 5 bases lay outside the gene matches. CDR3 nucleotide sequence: TGTGCCAGCAGTATAGCGGGAGGGCCAACAGATACGCAGTATTTT. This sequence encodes CASSIAGGPTDTQYF.

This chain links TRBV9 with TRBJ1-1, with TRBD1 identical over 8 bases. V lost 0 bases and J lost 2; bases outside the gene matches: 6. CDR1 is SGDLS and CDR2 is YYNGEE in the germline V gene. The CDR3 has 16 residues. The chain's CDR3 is CASSVGAGGLNTEAFF. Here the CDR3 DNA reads TGTGCCAGCAGCGTAGGGGCAGGGGGCCTCAACACTGAAGCTTTCTTT.

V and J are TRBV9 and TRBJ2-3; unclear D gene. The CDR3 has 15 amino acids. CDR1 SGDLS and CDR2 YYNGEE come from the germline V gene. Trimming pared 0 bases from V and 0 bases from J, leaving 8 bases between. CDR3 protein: CASSVVGSSTDTQYF. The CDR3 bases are TGTGCCAGCAGCGTAGTAGGCAGTAGCACAGATACGCAGTATTTT.

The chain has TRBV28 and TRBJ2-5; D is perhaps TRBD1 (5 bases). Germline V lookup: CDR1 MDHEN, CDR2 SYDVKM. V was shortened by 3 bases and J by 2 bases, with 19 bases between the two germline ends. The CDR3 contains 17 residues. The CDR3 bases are TGTGCCAGCAGTTTCCGTCTCGGGCAGGGCCCACAAGAGACCCAGTACTTC. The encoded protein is CASSFRLGQGPQETQYF.

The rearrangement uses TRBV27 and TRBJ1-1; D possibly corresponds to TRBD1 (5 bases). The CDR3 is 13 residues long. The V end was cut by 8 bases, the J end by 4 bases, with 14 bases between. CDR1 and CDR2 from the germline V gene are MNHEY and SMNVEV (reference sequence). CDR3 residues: CASRGGWGTEAFF. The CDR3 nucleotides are TGTGCCAGCCGCGGGGGGTGGGGCACTGAAGCTTTCTTT.

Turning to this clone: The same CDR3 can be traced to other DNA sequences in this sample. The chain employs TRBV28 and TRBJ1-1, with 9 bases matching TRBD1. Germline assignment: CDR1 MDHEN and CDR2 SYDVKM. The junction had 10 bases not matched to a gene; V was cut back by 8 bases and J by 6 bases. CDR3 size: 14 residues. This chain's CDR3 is CASLRGTGGPEAFF. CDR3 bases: TGTGCCAGCCTGCGAGGCACAGGGGGCCCTGAAGCTTTCTTT.

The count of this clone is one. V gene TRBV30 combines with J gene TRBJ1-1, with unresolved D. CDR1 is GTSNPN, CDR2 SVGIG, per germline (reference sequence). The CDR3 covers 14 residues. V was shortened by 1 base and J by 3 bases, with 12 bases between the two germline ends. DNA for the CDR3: TGTGCCTGGAGTGAGGGCCGAGGAGACACTGAAGCTTTCTTT. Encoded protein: CAWSEGRGDTEAFF. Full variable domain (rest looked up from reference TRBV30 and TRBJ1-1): SQTIHQWPATLVQPVGSPLSLECTVEGTSNPNLYWYRQAAGRGLQLLFYSVGIGQISSEVPQNLSASRPQDRQFILSSKKLLLSDSGFYLCAWSEGRGDTEAFFGQGTRLTVV.

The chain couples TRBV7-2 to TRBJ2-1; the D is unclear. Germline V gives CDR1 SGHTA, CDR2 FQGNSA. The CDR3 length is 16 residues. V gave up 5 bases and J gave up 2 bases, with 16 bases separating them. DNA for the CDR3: TGTGCCAGCAGCCTGACCGGTGTAGTTCCCTACAATGAGCAGTTCTTC. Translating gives CASSLTGVVPYNEQFF.

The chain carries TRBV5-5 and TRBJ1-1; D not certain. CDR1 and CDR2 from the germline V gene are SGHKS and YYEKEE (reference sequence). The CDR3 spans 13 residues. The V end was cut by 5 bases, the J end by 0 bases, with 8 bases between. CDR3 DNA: TGTGCCAGCAGAGAAGACTTGAACACTGAAGCTTTCTTT. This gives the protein CASREDLNTEAFF.

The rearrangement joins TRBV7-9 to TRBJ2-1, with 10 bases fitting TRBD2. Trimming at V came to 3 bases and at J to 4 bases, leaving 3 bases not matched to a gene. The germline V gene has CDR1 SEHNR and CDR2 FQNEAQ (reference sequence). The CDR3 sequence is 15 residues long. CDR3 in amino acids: CASSFSGRIYNEQFF. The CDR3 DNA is TGTGCCAGCAGCTTTAGCGGGAGGATTTACAATGAGCAGTTCTTC.

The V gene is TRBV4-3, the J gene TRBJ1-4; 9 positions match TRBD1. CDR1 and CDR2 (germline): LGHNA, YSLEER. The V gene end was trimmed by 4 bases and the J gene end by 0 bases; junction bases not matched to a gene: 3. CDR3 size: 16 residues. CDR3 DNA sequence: TGCGCCAGCAGCCGGGGACAGGGCCCAACTAATGAAAAACTGTTTTTT. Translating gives CASSRGQGPTNEKLFF.

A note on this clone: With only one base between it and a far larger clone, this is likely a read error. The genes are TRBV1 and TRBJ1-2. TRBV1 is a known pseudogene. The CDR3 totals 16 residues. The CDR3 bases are TGCACCAGCAGCCAAGATCCCCCAGACTTGGACTATGGCTACACCTTC. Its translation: CTSSQDPPDLDYGYTF.

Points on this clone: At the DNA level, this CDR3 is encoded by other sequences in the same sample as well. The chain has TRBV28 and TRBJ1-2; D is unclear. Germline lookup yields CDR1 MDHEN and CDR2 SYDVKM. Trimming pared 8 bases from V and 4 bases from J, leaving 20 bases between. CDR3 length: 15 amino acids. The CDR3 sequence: CASSPWRVDVYGYTF. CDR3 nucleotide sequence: TGTGCCAGCTCCCCTTGGAGAGTTGACGTCTATGGCTACACCTTC.

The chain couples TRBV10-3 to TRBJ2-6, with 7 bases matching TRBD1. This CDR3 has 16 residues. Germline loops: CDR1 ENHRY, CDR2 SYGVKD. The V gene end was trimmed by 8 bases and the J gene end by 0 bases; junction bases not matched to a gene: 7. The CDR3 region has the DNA TGTGCCATCTTCGGGACAGACAGCTCTGGGGCCAACGTCCTGACTTTC. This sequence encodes CAIFGTDSSGANVLTF.

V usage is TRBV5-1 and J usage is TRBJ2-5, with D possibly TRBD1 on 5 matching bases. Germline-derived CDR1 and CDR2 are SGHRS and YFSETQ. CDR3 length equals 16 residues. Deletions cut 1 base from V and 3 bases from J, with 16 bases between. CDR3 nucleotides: TGCGCCAGCAGCTTGTCCACCAGGGAAGTTGAAGAGACCCAGTACTTC. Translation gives CASSLSTREVEETQYF. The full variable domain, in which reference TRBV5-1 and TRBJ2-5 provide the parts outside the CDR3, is KAGVTQTPRYLIKTRGQQVTLSCSPISGHRSVSWYQQTPGQGLQFLFEYFSETQRNKGNFPGRFSGRQFSNSRSEMNVSTLELGDSALYLCASSLSTREVEETQYFGPGTRLLVL.

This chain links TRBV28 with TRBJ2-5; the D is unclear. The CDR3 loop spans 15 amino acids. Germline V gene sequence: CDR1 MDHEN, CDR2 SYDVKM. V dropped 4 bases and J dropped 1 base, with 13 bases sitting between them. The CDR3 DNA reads TGTGCCAGCAGTTCCCCTGACATGTCCCAAGAGACCCAGTACTTC. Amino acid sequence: CASSSPDMSQETQYF.

This CDR3 is CASSSLTSGDTGELFF. The CDR3 nucleotides read TGTGCCAGCAGTTCCCTGACTAGCGGGGACACCGGGGAGCTGTTTTTT. The J gene is TRBJ2-2, the V gene TRBV28; 11 bases line up with TRBD2. The CDR3 has 16 residues. Trimming cost V 4 bases and J 3 bases; bases outside gene matches: 4. Germline loops: CDR1 MDHEN, CDR2 SYDVKM. Based on the CDR3 plus reference TRBV28 and TRBJ2-2, the full variable domain is DVKVTQSSRYLVKRTGEKVFLECVQDMDHENMFWYRQDPGLGLRLIYFSYDVKMKEKGDIPEGYSVSREKKERFSLILESASTNQTSMYLCASSSLTSGDTGELFFGEGSRLTVL.

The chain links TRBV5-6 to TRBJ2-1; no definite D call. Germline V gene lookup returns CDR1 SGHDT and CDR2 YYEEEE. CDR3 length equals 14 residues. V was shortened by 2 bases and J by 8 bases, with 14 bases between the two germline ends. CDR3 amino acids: CASSFNLDGYEQFF. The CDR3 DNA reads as TGTGCCAGCAGCTTTAACCTCGACGGCTATGAGCAGTTCTTC.

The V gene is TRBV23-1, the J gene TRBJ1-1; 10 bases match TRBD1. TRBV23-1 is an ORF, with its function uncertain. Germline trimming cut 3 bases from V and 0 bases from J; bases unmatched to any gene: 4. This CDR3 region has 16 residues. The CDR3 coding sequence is TGCGCCAGCAGTCATTCCGGGACAGGGGTGAACACTGAAGCTTTCTTT. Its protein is CASSHSGTGVNTEAFF.